The 25 T cell receptor beta chains presented below share a single source sample, sequenced in a study of blood T cell repertoires in COVID-19. Data came from immunoSEQ multiplex PCR; TCRdb stores just in-frame clones and leaves some out. The table has hundreds of thousands of clones, approximately 85% seen once; the top ten hold roughly 5%. The source material was peripheral blood. The receptors stem from a man aged 50 to 59 with COVID-19, enrolled during active disease.

The chain joins TRBV2 to TRBJ2-7; 9 bases are shared with TRBD1. The CDR3 runs 15 residues. V was pared by 6 bases and J by 3 bases, with 9 bases of the junction left unmatched. The germline V gene encodes CDR1 SNHLY and CDR2 FYNNEI. The DNA for the CDR3 is TGTGCCAGCAGGCCTACAGGGGGCATATTCTACGAGCAGTACTTC. Amino acids: CASRPTGGIFYEQYF.

The CDR3 bases are TGCGCCAGCAGCTGGGAGAATCACTCTACAAGCCACGAGCAGTACTTC. Translating gives CASSWENHSTSHEQYF. The chain couples TRBV5-1 to TRBJ2-7; the D gene is possibly TRBD2 (5 bases). V was cut by 3 bases and J by 5 bases, with 21 bases left in between. This CDR3 spans 16 amino acids. Germline V gene sequence: CDR1 SGHRS, CDR2 YFSETQ.

V usage is TRBV5-4 and J usage is TRBJ2-5; TRBD1 matches 9 bases. V lost 4 bases and J lost 3; bases outside the gene matches: 1. The CDR3 consists of 13 residues. The germline V gene has CDR1 SGHNT and CDR2 YYREEE (reference sequence). CDR3 coding DNA: TGTGCCAGCAGCCGGACAGGGGAAGAGACCCAGTACTTC. Its translation is CASSRTGEETQYF.

J is TRBJ2-2 and V is TRBV5-5; D may be TRBD1 (6 bases). Germline V CDR1 and CDR2: SGHKS, YYEKEE (reference sequence). This CDR3 contains 15 residues. Trimming took off 9 bases at V and 6 bases at J, with 21 bases between the two ends. CDR3 protein: CATQRGQGRSGELFF. The CDR3 nucleotides are TGTGCCACCCAAAGAGGTCAGGGGCGATCCGGGGAGCTGTTTTTT.

This chain uses TRBV4-1 with TRBJ2-2; D possibly corresponds to TRBD1 (6 bases). The germline CDR1 and CDR2 sequences are MGHRA and YSYEKL. V shed 0 bases and J shed 1 base, with 12 bases lying between them. The CDR3 sequence is 17 residues long. The CDR3 DNA reads as TGCGCCAGCAGCCAAGACGCTGGGGGCTTGAACACCGGGGAGCTGTTTTTT. Translating gives CASSQDAGGLNTGELFF.

The gene calls are TRBV29-1 and TRBJ1-2; possibly TRBD1 for D (5 bases). The CDR3 is made up of 12 amino acids. CDR1 and CDR2 from the germline V gene are SQVTM and ANQGSEA. V lost 3 bases to trimming and J lost 5 bases, with 10 bases between them. This CDR3 reads CSVDNRRYGYTF. The CDR3 coding sequence is TGCAGCGTTGATAACAGGCGATATGGCTACACCTTC.

The V call is TRBV3-1 (or the pseudogene TRBV3-2), the J call TRBJ1-3; tentative D call: TRBD1 (5 bases). This CDR3 is built from 15 residues. Germline V lookup: CDR1 LGHDT, CDR2 YNNKEL (reference sequence). The V and J ends lost 1 base and 2 bases respectively, with 9 bases between them. The DNA for the CDR3 is TGTGCCAGCAGCCAAGGAACAGGTACTGGAAACACCATATATTTT. The encoded protein is CASSQGTGTGNTIYF.

V usage is TRBV27 and J usage is TRBJ2-1; a weak D match, TRBD1 (5 bases). Per germline, CDR1 MNHEY and CDR2 SMNVEV (reference sequence). V was pared by 3 bases and J by 2 bases, with 17 bases between. The CDR3 spans 17 residues. The chain's CDR3 is CASSFYYTGITYNEQFF. CDR3 bases: TGTGCCAGCAGTTTTTACTATACAGGAATTACCTACAATGAGCAGTTCTTC.

The chain combines TRBV6-4 with TRBJ2-2, with 9 bases fitting TRBD1. From germline, CDR1 is MRHNA and CDR2 SNTAGT. The CDR3 sequence is 16 residues long. Trimming cost V 5 bases and J 6 bases; bases outside gene matches: 10. CDR3 residues: CASSYDNRDRAGELFF. The DNA for the CDR3 is TGTGCCAGCAGTTATGATAACAGGGACAGGGCCGGGGAGCTGTTTTTT.

The rearrangement links TRBV19 to TRBJ1-5; 10 bases are a match to TRBD1. Germline trimming cut 11 bases from V and 6 bases from J; bases unmatched to any gene: 7. The CDR3 has 13 residues. The germline V gene encodes CDR1 LNHDA and CDR2 SQIVND (reference sequence). The CDR3: CAQPDRGLQPQHF. CDR3 coding DNA: TGTGCCCAACCCGACAGGGGGCTTCAGCCCCAGCATTTT.

The chain links TRBV6-2 or TRBV6-3 to TRBJ1-5, with D perhaps matching TRBD1 (5 bases). CDR1 is MNHEY and CDR2 is SVGEGT in the germline V gene. The CDR3 length is 15 residues. Between the trimmed V and J ends, which lost 5 bases and 2 bases, there was a span of 13 bases. As DNA, the CDR3 is TGTGCCAGCAGTCAGACAGAATTCGGCAATCAGCCCCAGCATTTT. Translated: CASSQTEFGNQPQHF.

In this sample, this clone turned up once. This chain connects TRBV5-1 to TRBJ1-2; possible D gene TRBD1, 5 bases. The length of the CDR3 is 14 residues. Germline V lookup: CDR1 SGHRS, CDR2 YFSETQ. Trimming shortened V by 4 bases and J by 0 bases, and 10 bases separated the two germline ends. The CDR3 DNA reads as TGCGCCAGCAGCCCTCAGGGCTCTAACTATGGCTACACCTTC. As protein: CASSPQGSNYGYTF.

The genes are TRBV5-5 and TRBJ2-5; D might be TRBD2 (6 bases). Trimming stripped 4 bases from V and 5 bases from J, with 12 bases between. Germline values: CDR1 SGHKS, CDR2 YYEKEE (reference sequence). There are 13 residues in the CDR3. The CDR3 here is CASSSLAVETQYF. As DNA, the CDR3 is TGTGCCAGCAGCAGCTTAGCGGTTGAGACCCAGTACTTC.

The chain has TRBV18 and TRBJ2-1; D uncertain. The CDR3 is 16 residues long. V lost 2 bases and J lost 0, with 11 bases in between. The V gene's germline CDR1 is KGHSH and CDR2 LQKENI. The CDR3 region is CASSPGQASSYNEQFF. CDR3 bases: TGTGCCAGCTCACCAGGTCAGGCCAGCTCCTACAATGAGCAGTTCTTC.

This clone has a single count. The chain combines TRBV27 with TRBJ2-3; perhaps TRBD1 as D (5 bases). Germline-derived CDR1 and CDR2 are MNHEY and SMNVEV (reference sequence). V shed 6 bases and J shed 0 bases, with 7 bases lying between them. This CDR3 region has 13 residues. The DNA for the CDR3 is TGTGCCAGCAGGCCAGGGAGCACAGATACGCAGTATTTT. The encoded protein is CASRPGSTDTQYF.

The chain combines TRBV4-3 with TRBJ2-3; a weak D match, TRBD2 (6 bases). CDR1 LGHNA and CDR2 YSLEER come from the germline V gene. Trimming removed 0 bases at V and 4 bases at J, with 14 bases between. The CDR3 contains 16 residues. The CDR3: CASSQDERGSPDTQYF. In DNA form, the CDR3 reads TGCGCCAGCAGCCAAGATGAACGGGGGTCACCAGATACGCAGTATTTT.

CDR3 in amino acids: CASSPPGQGVRGNEQFF. As DNA, the CDR3 is TGTGCCAGCTCACCACCCGGACAGGGGGTTAGGGGCAATGAGCAGTTCTTC. The chain employs TRBV18 and TRBJ2-1; 10 bases line up with TRBD1. Germline CDR1 KGHSH, CDR2 LQKENI. The CDR3 totals 17 residues. V trimming: 0 bases; J trimming: 6 bases; junction bases outside the gene matches: 8.

The genes are TRBV2 and TRBJ2-7; no clear D gene. Germline V gene lookup returns CDR1 SNHLY and CDR2 FYNNEI. V lost 1 base and J lost 2, with 9 bases in between. This CDR3 comprises 14 residues. In DNA form, the CDR3 reads TGTGCCAGCAGTGAAGGCAGTAAAACCTACGAGCAGTACTTC. Protein product: CASSEGSKTYEQYF.

This chain joins TRBV5-1 and TRBJ2-7; 11 bases are shared with TRBD2. Looked up from germline, CDR1 is SGHRS and CDR2 is YFSETQ. Losses at the gene ends were 0 bases for V and 4 bases for J; bases not matched to a gene: 9. The CDR3 loop spans 17 amino acids. In nucleotides, the CDR3 is TGCGCCAGCAGCTTGGGGCTAGCGGGGGGATACTTATACGAGCAGTACTTC. As protein: CASSLGLAGGYLYEQYF.

The rearrangement uses TRBV7-9 and TRBJ2-3; TRBD2 matches at 7 bases. Germline V gene lookup returns CDR1 SEHNR and CDR2 FQNEAQ (reference sequence). The V gene end was trimmed by 2 bases and the J gene end by 1 base; junction bases not matched to a gene: 3. CDR3 length: 15 amino acids. CDR3 sequence: CASSLFRGGTDTQYF. DNA for the CDR3: TGTGCCAGCAGCTTATTTCGGGGGGGCACAGATACGCAGTATTTT.

V is TRBV7-2 and J is TRBJ1-6; D is perhaps TRBD1 (6 bases). Trimming took 5 bases from V and 9 from J, leaving 17 bases between them. This CDR3 has 15 amino acids. Germline V gene lookup returns CDR1 SGHTA and CDR2 FQGNSA. DNA of the CDR3: TGTGCCAGCAGCGGCAGGGGTCCCTACCCTTCACCCCTCCACTTT. Translated, it gives CASSGRGPYPSPLHF. Variable domain in full (rest from reference TRBV7-2 and TRBJ1-6): GAGVSQSPSNKVTEKGKDVELRCDPISGHTALYWYRQSLGQGLEFLIYFQGNSAPDKSGLPSDRFSAERTGGSVSTLTIQRTQQEDSAVYLCASSGRGPYPSPLHFGNGTRLTVT.

Of note for this clone: Other DNA sequences of this sample code for an identical CDR3. The genes are TRBV3-1 (or the pseudogene TRBV3-2) and TRBJ1-2; TRBD1 might be the D (5 bases). The CDR3 covers 13 residues. Germline CDR1 reads LGHDT; CDR2 reads YNNKEL (reference sequence). V lost 3 bases to trimming and J lost 4 bases, with 9 bases between them. The CDR3 nucleotides are TGTGCCAGCAGCCAGTTGGGGGGCTATGGCTACACCTTC. Protein: CASSQLGGYGYTF.

The chain carries TRBV28 and TRBJ2-6, with 7 bases lining up with TRBD1. Per the germline V gene, CDR1 is MDHEN and CDR2 is SYDVKM. The CDR3 extends over 14 amino acids. The V gene end was trimmed by 5 bases and the J gene end by 4 bases; junction bases not matched to a gene: 2. As DNA, the CDR3 is TGTGCCAGCAGTGGGACAGCCGGGGCCAACGTCCTGACTTTC. It encodes CASSGTAGANVLTF.

This clone was detected only a few times. This rearrangement joins TRBV7-9 to TRBJ2-2, with no clear D. The CDR3 extends over 14 amino acids. Germline V CDR1 and CDR2: SEHNR, FQNEAQ (reference sequence). Trimming cost V 2 bases and J 4 bases, with 8 bases left between them. CDR3 bases: TGTGCCAGCAGCTTAATGGGCACCACCGGGGAGCTGTTTTTT. This codes for CASSLMGTTGELFF. Together with reference TRBV7-9 and TRBJ2-2, the CDR3 gives the full variable domain: DTGVSQNPRHKITKRGQNVTFRCDPISEHNRLYWYRQTLGQGPEFLTYFQNEAQLEKSRLLSDRFSAERPKGSFSTLEIQRTEQGDSAMYLCASSLMGTTGELFFGEGSRLTVL.

CDR3: CASSLTGTVNNEQFF. CDR3 nucleotides: TGTGCCAGCAGCCTGACTGGGACAGTTAACAATGAGCAGTTCTTC. The chain employs TRBV5-4 and TRBJ2-1; 7 nucleotides line up with TRBD1. The V and J ends lost 4 bases and 5 bases, in that order; junction bases with no gene match: 9. Germline CDR1 and CDR2: SGHNT and YYREEE (reference sequence). The CDR3 has 15 residues. Looking up the rest from reference TRBV5-4 and TRBJ2-1 gives the full variable domain: ETGVTQSPTHLIKTRGQQVTLRCSSQSGHNTVSWYQQALGQGPQFIFQYYREEENGRGNFPPRFSGLQFPNYSSELNVNALELDDSALYLCASSLTGTVNNEQFFGPGTRLTVL.